This is a list of T cell receptor beta chains from one sample in a study of OX40 agonist ivuxolimab in advanced cancers. Some clones are missing from TCRdb's copy, which holds only in-frame ones; the method was immunoSEQ multiplex PCR. The sample records tens of thousands of clones, roughly 94% being singletons. The specimen comprised CD4+ or CD8+ T cells sorted from blood, sampled in a trial of the OX40 agonist ivuxolimab. The receptor set was obtained from an adult with an advanced solid tumor such as melanoma, head and neck, liver or kidney cancer. The conserved cysteine and the conserved F or W are not part of the CDR3 here.

V	J	CDR3
TRBV7-9	TRBJ2-7	ASSPTGMSYEQY
TRBV4-2	TRBJ1-1	ASNLSGDTEAF
TRBV27	TRBJ2-7	ASSLGQISYEQY
TRBV2	TRBJ1-3	ASSVMGSGNTIY
TRBV28	TRBJ2-2	ASSLEGELF
TRBV4-3	TRBJ2-3	ASSQAETSTDTQY
TRBV28	TRBJ2-1	ASSPPGVAGVEEQF
TRBV28	TRBJ2-1	ASRPPLSSGSYNEQF
TRBV7-6	TRBJ1-2	ASSLVGEGTGYT
TRBV28	TRBJ1-2	ASSTRDSSNYGYT
TRBV28	TRBJ2-3	ASSLNPTRTDTQY